The T cell receptor (beta chain) under discussion was sequenced for a study of blood T cell repertoires in COVID-19. The wider study: Both acute and convalescent COVID-19 samples were obtained from the United States, Italy and Spain. The analysed material was cDNA or gDNA that came from T cells, B-cell-depleted T cells, or PBMCs.

In the authors' workflow: Scientists estimated how many nucleated cells there were by amplifying reference gene primers. The table came from immunoSEQ multiplex PCR; TCRdb's copy has only in-frame clones and leaves some out. For V, J and clone size, that table is used; D and trimming come from the DNA. The repertoire consists of hundreds of thousands of clones, with around 90% occurring once and the leading ten covering around 6.9%. CDR3 length: 14 residues. Trimming removed 7 bases from V and 2 bases from J, with 12 bases in between. Germline CDR1 reads MNHEY; CDR2 reads SVGAGI. Material for sequencing was peripheral blood. The chain carries TRBV6-5 and TRBJ2-1; the D gene is possibly TRBD1 (5 bases). This TCR was sampled from a man aged 60-69 years who had recovered from COVID-19. The CDR3 loop is CASKFGQAYNEQFF. The DNA for the CDR3 is TGTGCCAGCAAATTTGGACAAGCCTACAATGAGCAGTTCTTC.